Shown below are 7 T cell receptor beta chains from a single sample sequenced in a study of tissue T cells after allogeneic stem cell transplantation. Time point of the sample: mouse harvest day 7 after allogeneic transplant. The graft held 10^6 splenic CD5+ T cells and 10^7 T-cell-depleted bone marrow cells. The repertoire was sequenced with immunoSEQ multiplex PCR; TCRdb's copy has only in-frame clones and lacks some. The repertoire holds 8,000 to 8,500 clones, 46% seen once, with roughly 8.9% in the top ten. The sequenced sample was gut tissue. Receptor source: a female BALB/c mouse given C57BL/6 T cells with graft-versus-host disease after an allogeneic hematopoietic cell transplant.

This clone was counted between two and nine times. Germline and genes here are mouse. The read gets to within 1 residue of the CDR3 end, and the germline J gene fills in the rest. This chain connects TRBV12-2 to TRBJ2-7; D may match TRBD1 or TRBD2 (6 bases each). This CDR3 comprises 14 residues. Trimming stripped 1 base from V and 5 bases from J, with 14 bases between. CDR1 and CDR2 (germline): SGHLS, HYDKME. CDR3: CASSLRGREDEQYF. Incomplete CDR3 DNA: TGTGCCAGCTCTCTTCGGGGGCGCGAGGATGAACAGTAC. The full variable domain, rest sourced from reference TRBV12-2 and TRBJ2-7, is NSGVVQSPRYIIKGKGERSILKCIPISGHLSVAWYQQTQGQELKFFIQHYDKMERDKGNLPSRFSVQQFDDYHSEMNMSALELEDSAVYFCASSLRGREDEQYFGPGTRLTVL.

Note on this clone: Here the gene names and germline are mouse. The missing CDR3 end, 1 residue past where the read stops, is filled in from the germline J gene. The gene calls are TRBV26 and TRBJ2-4; 12 bases agree with TRBD2. V dropped 6 bases and J dropped 8; count of bases not matched to a gene: 3. CDR1 and CDR2 (germline): KGHPV, FQNQEV (reference sequence). The CDR3 has 13 amino acids. CDR3 DNA (partial): TGTGCCAGCAGGGGGACTGGGGGGACCACCTTGTAC. Protein product: CASRGTGGTTLY. The entire CDR3 is CASRGTGGTTLYF.

Note on this clone: The gene names given are mouse names. The read is 1 residue too short to cover the CDR3 end, so that end is filled in from the germline J gene. The gene calls are TRBV13-1 and TRBJ2-1; 11 bases are shared with TRBD2. The germline CDR1 and CDR2 sequences are NSHNY and SYGAGN. The CDR3 loop spans 13 amino acids. Trimming removed 7 bases from V and 3 bases from J; junction bases left unmatched: 0. This CDR3 is CASGTGGYAEQFF. The CDR3 bases that were read are TGTGCCAGCGGGACTGGGGGCTATGCTGAGCAGTTC.

Comment on this clone: Gene names denote mouse genes. The CDR3 extends 1 residue past the end of the read, so its final part is completed from the germline J gene. The chain uses TRBV26 and TRBJ2-2; D might be TRBD1 (6 bases). Trimming removed 3 bases from V and 0 bases from J, with 8 bases in between. There are 15 residues in the CDR3. The germline V gene encodes CDR1 KGHPV and CDR2 FQNQEV (reference sequence). The CDR3 sequence: CASSLTGSNTGQLYF. Incomplete CDR3 DNA: TGTGCCAGCAGTCTCACAGGGTCAAACACCGGGCAGCTCTAC.

A word on this clone: Mouse gene names apply. The sequence runs out 1 residue before the end of the CDR3; the remainder is reconstructed from the germline J gene. The chain carries TRBV26 and TRBJ1-1, with no clear D. The CDR3 totals 11 residues. Germline CDR1 reads KGHPV; CDR2 reads FQNQEV (reference sequence). V shed 4 bases and J shed 5 bases, with 5 bases lying between them. The CDR3 bases that were read are TGTGCCAGCAGTCGCGGGACAGAAGTCTTC. This encodes CASSRGTEVF. The complete CDR3 reads CASSRGTEVFF.

Details on this clone: The listed genes are named as in mouse. Read sequence stops 1 residue before the CDR3 end, and the germline J gene provides the missing end. The chain uses TRBV26 and TRBJ1-5; D is perhaps TRBD1 (6 bases). V gave up 4 bases and J gave up 3 bases, with 10 bases separating them. CDR3 length equals 14 residues. Germline-derived CDR1 and CDR2 are KGHPV and FQNQEV (reference sequence). The CDR3 reads CASSQQGGNQAPLF. The DNA read from the CDR3 is TGTGCCAGCAGTCAACAGGGAGGCAACCAGGCTCCGCTT.

Regarding this clone: Gene names follow the mouse nomenclature. Coverage ceases 1 residue before the CDR3 finishes, and the germline J gene fills in the end. The chain carries TRBV2 and TRBJ2-7, with D possibly being TRBD1 (6 bases). The germline V and J ends were trimmed by 4 bases and 5 bases, with 9 bases remaining between them. Germline V gene data show CDR1 as LGHNA and CDR2 as YSYQKL. The CDR3 consists of 12 residues. CDR3 in amino acids: CASSPYRDEQYF. CDR3 bases read: TGTGCCAGCAGCCCTTACAGGGATGAACAGTAC.